Below, one T cell receptor (beta chain) is given with its context. A single base separates this from a much larger clone, so it may be a read error. This entry comes from a study of kidney transplant recipient with SARS-CoV-2 infection. TCRdb re-called the reads with MiXCR, one entry per CDR3 protein. Among under 250,000 distinct CDR3 sequences listed, less than 35% were seen once. The CDR3 consists of 17 residues. Germline CDR1 reads SGHAT; CDR2 reads FQDESV (reference sequence). The specimen comprised a blood sample, sampled at baseline and on day 111 from a kidney transplant recipient. The J gene is TRBJ1-2, the V gene TRBV11-1; D gene uncertain. The source of this sequence is a male patient between 25 and 40 years old who had COVID-19 and was a kidney transplant recipient. Certain T cells may be donor cells from the graft. Here the CDR3 reads CASSGYNKAGKTYGCTF. In nucleotides, the CDR3 is TGTGCCAGCAGCGGCTATAATAAGGCTGGAAAGACCTATGGCTGCACCTTC.